This T cell receptor (beta chain) was recovered during a study of tumor-infiltrating lymphocytes in localized non-small cell lung cancer. Produced via immunoSEQ multiplex PCR; TCRdb's table is partial and in-frame only. This sample carries 7,000 or so clones, 70% to 80% of them seen once, and the ten largest clones take 9%. By its share, this clone is medium-sized (0.01 to 0.1%). The ends were cut back, 0 bases at V and 1 base at J, with 17 bases in the middle. The germline CDR1 and CDR2 sequences are SGHNT and YYREEE (reference sequence). CDR3 length: 17 amino acids. This sequence originates from a human donor with non-small cell lung cancer. The specimen sequenced was lung tumor tissue. This chain uses TRBV5-4 with TRBJ2-7, with a possible D match to TRBD2 (5 bases). The CDR3 protein is CASSLAPAGSLSYEQYF. The CDR3 region has the DNA TGTGCCAGCAGCTTGGCCCCGGCGGGCAGCCTTTCCTACGAGCAGTACTTC.